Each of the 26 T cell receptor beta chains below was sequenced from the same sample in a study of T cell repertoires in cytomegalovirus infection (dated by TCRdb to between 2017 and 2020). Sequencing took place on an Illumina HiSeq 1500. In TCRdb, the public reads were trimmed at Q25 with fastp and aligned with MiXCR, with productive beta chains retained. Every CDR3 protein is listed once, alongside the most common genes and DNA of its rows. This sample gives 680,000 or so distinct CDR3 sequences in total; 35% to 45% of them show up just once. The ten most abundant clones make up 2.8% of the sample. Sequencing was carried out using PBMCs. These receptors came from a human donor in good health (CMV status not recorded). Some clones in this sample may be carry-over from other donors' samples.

The CDR3 DNA reads as TGCGCCAGCAGCCAGGAAGGGGTGGGACAGGTTTTCCTAGCCAAAAACATTCAGTACTTC. Translation gives CASSQEGVGQVFLAKNIQYF. This rearrangement joins TRBV4-1 to TRBJ2-4; 8 bases are a match to TRBD1. The germline gives CDR1 MGHRA, CDR2 YSYEKL. Trimming cost V 3 bases and J 0 bases; bases outside gene matches: 16. The CDR3 is 20 amino acids.

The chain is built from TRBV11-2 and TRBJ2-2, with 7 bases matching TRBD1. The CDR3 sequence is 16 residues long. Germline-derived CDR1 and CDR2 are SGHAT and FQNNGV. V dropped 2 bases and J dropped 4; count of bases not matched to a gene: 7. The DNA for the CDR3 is TGTGCCAGCAGCTTAATGAGGGGGCAAGGCACCGGGGAGCTGTTTTTT. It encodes CASSLMRGQGTGELFF.

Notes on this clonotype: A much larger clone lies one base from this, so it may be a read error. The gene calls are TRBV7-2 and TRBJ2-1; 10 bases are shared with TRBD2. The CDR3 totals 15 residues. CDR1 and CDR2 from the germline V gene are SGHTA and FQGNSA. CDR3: CASRRTSGTYNEQLF. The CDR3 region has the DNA TGTGCCAGCAGAAGGACTAGCGGCACTTACAATGAGCAGTTATTC.

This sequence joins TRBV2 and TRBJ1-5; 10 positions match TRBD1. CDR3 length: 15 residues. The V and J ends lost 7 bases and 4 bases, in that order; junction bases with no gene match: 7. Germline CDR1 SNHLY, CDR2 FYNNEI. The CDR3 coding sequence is TGTGCCAGCAAGGCCGGGACAGGGGTAAATCAGCCCCAGCATTTT. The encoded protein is CASKAGTGVNQPQHF.

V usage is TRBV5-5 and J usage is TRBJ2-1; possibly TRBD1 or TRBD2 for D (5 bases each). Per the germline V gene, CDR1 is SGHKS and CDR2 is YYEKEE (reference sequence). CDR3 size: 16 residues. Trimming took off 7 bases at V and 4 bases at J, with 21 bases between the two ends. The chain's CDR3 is CASRSFGAPQYNEQFF. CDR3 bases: TGTGCCAGCCGCTCCTTCGGGGCCCCCCAGTACAATGAGCAGTTCTTC.

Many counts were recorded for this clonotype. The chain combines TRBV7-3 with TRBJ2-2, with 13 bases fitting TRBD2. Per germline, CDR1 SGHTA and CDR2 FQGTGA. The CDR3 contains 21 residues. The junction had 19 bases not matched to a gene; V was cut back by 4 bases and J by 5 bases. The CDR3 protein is CASSSLAGGRIFSDLTGELFF. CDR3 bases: TGTGCCAGCAGCTCACTAGCGGGGGGGCGGATCTTCTCCGACCTGACCGGGGAGCTGTTTTTT.

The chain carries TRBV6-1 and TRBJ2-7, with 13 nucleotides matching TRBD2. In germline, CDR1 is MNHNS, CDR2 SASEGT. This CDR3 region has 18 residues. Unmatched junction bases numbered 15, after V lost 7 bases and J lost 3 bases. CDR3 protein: CASKAGGRLAGGYYEQYF. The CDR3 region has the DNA TGTGCCAGCAAGGCGGGAGGCCGACTAGCGGGAGGCTACTACGAGCAGTACTTC.

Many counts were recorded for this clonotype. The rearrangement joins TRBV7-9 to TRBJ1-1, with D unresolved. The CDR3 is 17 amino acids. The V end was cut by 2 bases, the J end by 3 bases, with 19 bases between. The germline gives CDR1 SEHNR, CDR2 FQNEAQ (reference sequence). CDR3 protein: CASSLRVGTSRDTEAFF. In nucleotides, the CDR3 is TGTGCCAGCAGCTTACGGGTTGGAACCTCTCGGGACACTGAAGCTTTCTTT.

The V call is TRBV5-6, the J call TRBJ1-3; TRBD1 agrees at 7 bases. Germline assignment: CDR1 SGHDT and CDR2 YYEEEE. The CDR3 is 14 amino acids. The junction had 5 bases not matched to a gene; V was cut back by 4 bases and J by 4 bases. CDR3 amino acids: CASSPDRLGNTIYF. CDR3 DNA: TGTGCCAGCAGCCCGGACAGGTTGGGAAACACCATATATTTT.

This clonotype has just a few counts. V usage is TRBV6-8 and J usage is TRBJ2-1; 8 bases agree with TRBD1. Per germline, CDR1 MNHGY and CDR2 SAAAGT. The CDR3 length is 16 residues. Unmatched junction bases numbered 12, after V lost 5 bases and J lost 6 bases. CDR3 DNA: TGTGCCAGCAGTACGGACAGGGCTTGGGGTGGCAATGAGCAGTTCTTC. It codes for CASSTDRAWGGNEQFF.

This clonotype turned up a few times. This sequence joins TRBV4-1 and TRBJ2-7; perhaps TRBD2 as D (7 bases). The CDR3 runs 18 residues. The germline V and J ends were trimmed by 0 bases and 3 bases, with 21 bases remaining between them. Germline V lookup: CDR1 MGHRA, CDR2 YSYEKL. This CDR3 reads CASSQEGGASAYFYEQYF. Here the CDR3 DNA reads TGCGCCAGCAGCCAAGAGGGGGGGGCTAGCGCGTACTTCTACGAGCAGTACTTC.

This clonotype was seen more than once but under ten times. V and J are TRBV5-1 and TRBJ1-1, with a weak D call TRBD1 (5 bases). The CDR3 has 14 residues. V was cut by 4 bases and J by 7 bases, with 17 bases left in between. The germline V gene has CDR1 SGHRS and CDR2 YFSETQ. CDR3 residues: CASSPDMTGYEAFF. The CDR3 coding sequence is TGCGCCAGCAGCCCGGACATGACCGGGTATGAAGCTTTCTTT. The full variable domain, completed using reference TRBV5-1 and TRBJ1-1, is KAGVTQTPRYLIKTRGQQVTLSCSPISGHRSVSWYQQTPGQGLQFLFEYFSETQRNKGNFPGRFSGRQFSNSRSEMNVSTLELGDSALYLCASSPDMTGYEAFFGQGTRLTVV.

The CDR3 reads CASSPGRGANVLTF. CDR3 nucleotides: TGTGCCAGCAGTCCAGGACGTGGGGCCAACGTCCTGACTTTC. The chain joins TRBV27 to TRBJ2-6; D is unclear. Germline CDR1 reads MNHEY; CDR2 reads SMNVEV (reference sequence). CDR3 length: 14 amino acids. Trimming pared 5 bases from V and 3 bases from J, leaving 8 bases between.

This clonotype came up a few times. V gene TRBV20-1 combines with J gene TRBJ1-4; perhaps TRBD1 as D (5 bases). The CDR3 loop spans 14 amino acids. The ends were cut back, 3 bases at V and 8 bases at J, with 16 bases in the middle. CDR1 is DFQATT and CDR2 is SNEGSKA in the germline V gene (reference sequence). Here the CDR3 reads CSARSLRDPEKLFF. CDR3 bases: TGCAGTGCTAGGTCTCTCCGGGACCCCGAAAAACTGTTTTTT.

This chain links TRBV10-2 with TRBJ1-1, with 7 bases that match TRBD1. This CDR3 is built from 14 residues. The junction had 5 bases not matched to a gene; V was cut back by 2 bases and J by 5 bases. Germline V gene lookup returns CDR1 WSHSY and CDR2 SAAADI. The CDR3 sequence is CASSEAQGVTEAFF. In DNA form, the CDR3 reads TGCGCCAGCAGTGAGGCCCAGGGGGTTACTGAAGCTTTCTTT.

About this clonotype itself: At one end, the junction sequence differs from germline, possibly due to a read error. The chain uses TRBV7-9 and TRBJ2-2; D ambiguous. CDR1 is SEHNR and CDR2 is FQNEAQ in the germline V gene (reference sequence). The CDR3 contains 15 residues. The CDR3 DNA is TGTGCCAGCAGCTCCCCGGAGAGGAACACCGTTGAGCGGTTTTTT. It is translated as CASSSPERNTVERFF.

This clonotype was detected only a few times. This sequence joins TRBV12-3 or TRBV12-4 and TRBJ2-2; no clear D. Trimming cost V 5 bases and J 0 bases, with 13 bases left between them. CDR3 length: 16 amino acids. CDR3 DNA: TGTGCCAGCAGTCCCCCAGGACGGGCGAACACCGGGGAGCTGTTTTTT. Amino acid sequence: CASSPPGRANTGELFF.

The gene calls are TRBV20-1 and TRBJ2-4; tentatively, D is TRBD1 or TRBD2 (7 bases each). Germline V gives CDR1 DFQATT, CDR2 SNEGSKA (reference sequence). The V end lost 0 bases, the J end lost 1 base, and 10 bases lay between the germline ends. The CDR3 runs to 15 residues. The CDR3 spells CSARDQGGAKNIQYF. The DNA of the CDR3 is TGCAGTGCTAGAGATCAGGGGGGGGCCAAAAACATTCAGTACTTC.

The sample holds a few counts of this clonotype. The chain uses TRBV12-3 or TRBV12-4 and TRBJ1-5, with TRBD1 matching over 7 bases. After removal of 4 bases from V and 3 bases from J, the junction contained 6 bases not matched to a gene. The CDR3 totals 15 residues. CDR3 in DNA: TGTGCCAGCAGTTCCTGGGACAGTAACAATCAGCCCCAGCATTTT. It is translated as CASSSWDSNNQPQHF.

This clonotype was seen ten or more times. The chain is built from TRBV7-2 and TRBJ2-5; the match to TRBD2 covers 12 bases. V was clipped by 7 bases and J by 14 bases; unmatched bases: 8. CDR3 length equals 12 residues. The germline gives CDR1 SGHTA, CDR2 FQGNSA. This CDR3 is CASTAGLAGPYF. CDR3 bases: TGTGCCAGCACCGCGGGACTAGCGGGCCCCTACTTC.

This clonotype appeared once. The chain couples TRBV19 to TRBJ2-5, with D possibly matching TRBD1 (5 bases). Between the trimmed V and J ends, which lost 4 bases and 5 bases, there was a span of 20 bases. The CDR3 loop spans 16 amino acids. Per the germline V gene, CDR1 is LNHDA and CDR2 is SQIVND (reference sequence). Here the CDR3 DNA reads TGTGCCAGTAGTAGCCGACAGCGAGGTTCCGGGGAGACCCAGTACTTC. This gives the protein CASSSRQRGSGETQYF.

In DNA, the CDR3 is TGTGCCAGCAGTCCTCCCGGGACACTAGGGGAAAAACTGTTTTTT. Translated: CASSPPGTLGEKLFF. The chain joins TRBV7-9 to TRBJ1-4; maybe TRBD1 (6 bases). CDR3 length: 15 residues. V was trimmed by 6 bases and J by 8 bases, leaving 19 bases between them. CDR1 SEHNR and CDR2 FQNEAQ come from the germline V gene (reference sequence).

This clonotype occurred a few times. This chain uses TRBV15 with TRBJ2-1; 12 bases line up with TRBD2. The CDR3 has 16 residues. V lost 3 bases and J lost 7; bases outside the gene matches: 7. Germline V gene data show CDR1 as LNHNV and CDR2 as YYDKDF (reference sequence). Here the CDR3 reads CATSRETSGSLNEQFF. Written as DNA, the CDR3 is TGTGCCACCAGCAGGGAGACTAGCGGGAGTTTAAATGAGCAGTTCTTC.

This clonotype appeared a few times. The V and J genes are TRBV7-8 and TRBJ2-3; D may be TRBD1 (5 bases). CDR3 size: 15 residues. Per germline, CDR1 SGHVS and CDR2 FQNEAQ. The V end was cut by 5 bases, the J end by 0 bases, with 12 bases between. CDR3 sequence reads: CASSIRTLSTDTQYF. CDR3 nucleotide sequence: TGTGCCAGCAGCATTAGGACACTTAGCACAGATACGCAGTATTTT.

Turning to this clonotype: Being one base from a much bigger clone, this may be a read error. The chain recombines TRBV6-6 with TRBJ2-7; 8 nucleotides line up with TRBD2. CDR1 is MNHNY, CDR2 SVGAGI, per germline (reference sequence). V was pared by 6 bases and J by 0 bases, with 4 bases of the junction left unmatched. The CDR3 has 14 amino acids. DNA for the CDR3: TGTGCCAGCAGGTATAGCGGGATCTCCTACGAGCAGTACTTC. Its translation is CASRYSGISYEQYF.

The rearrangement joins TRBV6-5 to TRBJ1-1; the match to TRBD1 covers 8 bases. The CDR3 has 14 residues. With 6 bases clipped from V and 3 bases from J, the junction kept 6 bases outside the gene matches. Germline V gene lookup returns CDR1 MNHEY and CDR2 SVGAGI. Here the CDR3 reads CASRSGGPYTEAFF. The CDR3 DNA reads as TGTGCCAGCAGATCAGGGGGCCCGTACACTGAAGCTTTCTTT.